This T cell receptor beta chain was sequenced for a study of cytomegalovirus exposure and HLA in healthy donors. Study background: An earlier analysis identified fewer than 130 million unique TCR beta sequences in about 180 million T cells. Of the donors genotyped, 300 to 500 in all, 75% to 90% fell in the Caucasian-associated ancestry cluster.

A multiplex PCR was run with 60 Vbeta primers and 13 Jbeta primers. Profiled with immunoSEQ multiplex PCR; TCRdb holds only in-frame clones, not every one. This table holds 150,000 to 200,000 clones, 60% to 80% found once. Broader study findings: Trimming of TCR beta V- and J-genes showed a link, identified in a later analysis, to a missense DCLRE1C variant. There were some public TCRs occurring in many donors, but most TCR sequences were rare.

As to this clone: Its antigen is unidentified.

This CDR3 is 13 amino acids long. CDR1 and CDR2 from the germline V gene are SNHLY and FYNNEI. Trimming shortened V by 4 bases and J by 11 bases, and 15 bases separated the two germline ends. V is TRBV2 and J is TRBJ1-5, with no clear D. This TCR came from a man aged 50 to 59 in good health and CMV-seropositive. The sample taken for sequencing was PBMCs. The CDR3, as DNA: TGTGCCAGCAGTGTCAGCGGGGTAGAGGCCCAGCATTTT. Its protein is CASSVSGVEAQHF.